These 13 T cell receptor beta chains originate from one sample sequenced in a study of PD-1 blockade in classical Hodgkin lymphoma. Every patient relapsed after autologous stem cell transplantation, and brentuximab vedotin exposure varied. Libraries were prepared by immunoSEQ multiplex PCR; TCRdb keeps only in-frame clonotypes and omits some of them. The sample holds roughly 19,000 clones; 80% are singletons and the top ten take nearly 25%. Sequencing used peripheral blood mononuclear cells (PBMCs), obtained at baseline. Every receptor here comes from a human donor with classical Hodgkin lymphoma.

This clone appeared once. The chain links TRBV6-5 to TRBJ1-1, with a tentative D call TRBD1 (5 bases). V dropped 0 bases and J dropped 7 bases, with 12 bases sitting between them. The germline V gene encodes CDR1 MNHEY and CDR2 SVGAGI. CDR3 length equals 14 residues. In nucleotides, the CDR3 is TGTGCCAGCAGTTACTCGAATAGTCAGGGTGAAGCTTTCTTT. Protein sequence: CASSYSNSQGEAFF.

The chain combines TRBV12-5 with TRBJ2-3, with no clear D. The CDR3 loop spans 13 amino acids. CDR1 LGHNT and CDR2 FRNRAP come from the germline V gene. Trimming removed 7 bases from V and 4 bases from J, with 12 bases in between. The CDR3 spells CASAAFGPDTQYF. DNA of the CDR3: TGTGCTAGTGCCGCCTTTGGTCCAGATACGCAGTATTTT.

The chain joins TRBV27 to TRBJ2-1; D may be TRBD2 (6 bases). The germline gives CDR1 MNHEY, CDR2 SMNVEV (reference sequence). The CDR3 sequence is 12 residues long. V gave up 2 bases and J gave up 9 bases, with 8 bases separating them. CDR3 nucleotides: TGTGCCAGCAGTTTAGGAGGGCTTGAGCAGTTCTTC. It specifies CASSLGGLEQFF.

The chain links TRBV5-4 to TRBJ2-5, with 11 bases aligning to TRBD1. The ends lost 2 bases at V and 7 bases at J; junction bases unmatched: 19. In germline, CDR1 is SGHNT, CDR2 YYREEE (reference sequence). The CDR3 contains 19 residues. CDR3 protein: CASSLPGQGGLAGMGTQYF. For the CDR3, the DNA is TGTGCCAGCAGCTTACCGGGACAGGGGGGTCTAGCGGGCATGGGGACCCAGTACTTC.

The CDR3 protein is CASGLGLAGQETQYF. The CDR3 region has the DNA TGTGCTAGTGGTTTGGGACTAGCGGGACAAGAGACCCAGTACTTC. The chain has TRBV12-5 and TRBJ2-5; 11 nucleotides align to TRBD2. The CDR3 loop spans 15 amino acids. J was trimmed by 2 bases and V by 1 base; bases with no gene match: 0. CDR1 is LGHNT and CDR2 is FRNRAP in the germline V gene.

V gene TRBV5-1 combines with J gene TRBJ2-1; 13 bases match TRBD2. Germline CDR1 reads SGHRS; CDR2 reads YFSETQ. The CDR3 is 15 amino acids. Trimming removed 4 bases from V and 7 bases from J; junction bases left unmatched: 5. The CDR3 DNA is TGCGCCAGCAGCGAGACTAGCGGGAGGCTAAATGAGCAGTTCTTC. Translating it yields CASSETSGRLNEQFF.

This sequence joins TRBV29-1 and TRBJ2-2; 14 bases agree with TRBD2. Germline trimming cut 4 bases from V and 4 bases from J; bases unmatched to any gene: 11. This CDR3 contains 18 residues. CDR1 and CDR2 (germline): SQVTM, ANQGSEA. In DNA form, the CDR3 reads TGCAGCGTTGCCGGGACTAGCGGGAGAGTAGGTAGCACCGGGGAGCTGTTTTTT. Protein product: CSVAGTSGRVGSTGELFF.

The chain employs TRBV5-6 and TRBJ1-5; 8 positions match TRBD1. With 3 bases clipped from V and 2 bases from J, the junction kept 4 bases outside the gene matches. The CDR3 loop spans 15 amino acids. Germline V gene lookup returns CDR1 SGHDT and CDR2 YYEEEE. CDR3 bases: TGTGCCAGCAGCTCAGGGGGCGGGGGCAATCAGCCCCAGCATTTT. It translates to CASSSGGGGNQPQHF.

This chain uses TRBV28 with TRBJ2-7, with 8 positions matching TRBD2. Germline CDR1 is MDHEN and CDR2 is SYDVKM. V shed 5 bases and J 6 bases; nucleotides not matched to a gene: 9. The CDR3 has 14 amino acids. The CDR3 bases are TGTGCCAGCAGTCAGAGCGGGAGTAATAGCGAGCAGTACTTC. Its translation is CASSQSGSNSEQYF.

The V and J genes are TRBV28 and TRBJ1-1; perhaps TRBD1 as D (5 bases). Per the germline V gene, CDR1 is MDHEN and CDR2 is SYDVKM. The CDR3 consists of 16 residues. Trimming pared 5 bases from V and 3 bases from J, leaving 19 bases between. This CDR3 is CASSHRLGERDTEAFF. CDR3 coding DNA: TGTGCCAGCAGTCACCGCCTGGGGGAACGGGACACTGAAGCTTTCTTT.

In DNA form, the CDR3 reads TGCGCCAGCAGTGAGTCGACGGGGATGAACACTGAAGCTTTCTTT. Translated: CASSESTGMNTEAFF. This chain links TRBV10-1 with TRBJ1-1; D is undetermined. This CDR3 spans 15 amino acids. CDR1 is WNHNN, CDR2 SYGVQD, per germline (reference sequence). V shed 0 bases and J shed 0 bases, with 8 bases lying between them.

V usage is TRBV7-9 and J usage is TRBJ2-1, with TRBD2 matching over 9 bases. CDR1 is SEHNR, CDR2 FQNEAQ, per germline (reference sequence). CDR3 length: 12 residues. V lost 6 bases and J lost 13; bases outside the gene matches: 7. The CDR3 is CASRRGREEQFF. The CDR3 DNA reads as TGTGCCAGCAGACGCGGGAGGGAAGAACAGTTCTTC.

The chain couples TRBV6-5 to TRBJ1-1; no clear D. There are 14 residues in the CDR3. The V end was cut by 0 bases, the J end by 5 bases, with 10 bases between. Germline lookup yields CDR1 MNHEY and CDR2 SVGAGI. The CDR3 region has the DNA TGTGCCAGCAGTTACTCGGGCACGGGGACTGAAGCTTTCTTT. This gives the protein CASSYSGTGTEAFF.